The T cell receptor (beta chain) under discussion was sequenced for a study of cytomegalovirus exposure and HLA in healthy donors. Germline V lookup: CDR1 SGHRS, CDR2 YFSETQ. Trimming took 3 bases from V and 0 from J, leaving 12 bases between them. The CDR3 is 15 residues long. Study observations and caveats: According to reports, the classifier identified cytomegalovirus status with high specificity and sensitivity. A few V segments could not be told apart, such as TRBV6-2 and TRBV6-3, and were left out. CMV antigen specificity was confirmed in vitro for a few CMV-associated chains.

The PCR was carried out with 60 Vbeta primers and 13 Jbeta primers. Clones were sequenced by immunoSEQ multiplex PCR, and TCRdb holds only the in-frame ones, with some missing. The sample table includes around 140,000 clones. Note on this clone: The antigen is undetermined.

The TCR originated in a male donor in good health and CMV-seronegative. The sequenced sample consisted of PBMCs. V is TRBV5-1 and J is TRBJ1-2; D is undetermined. CDR3 sequence reads: CASSSVGDPNYGYTF. CDR3 sequence (DNA): TGCGCCAGCAGCTCGGTGGGAGATCCTAACTATGGCTACACCTTC.